Presented here are 18 T cell receptor beta chains from one specimen sequenced in a study of blood T cells in healthy people across ages. Then a second PCR, running roughly 6 to 11 cycles, was carried out with a sample-barcoded 5' primer and a J-beta primer mix. TCRdb re-called the 5' RACE reads through MiXCR, storing one row per CDR3 protein. The table shows over a million distinct CDR3 sequences, with 45% occurring only once. Sequencing used blood. The origin of the receptors is an older woman in good health.

This chain connects TRBV7-8 to TRBJ1-5; D uncertain. V lost 1 base and J lost 7, with 8 bases in between. CDR3 size: 13 residues. Germline CDR1 is SGHVS and CDR2 is FQNEAQ. The CDR3 DNA sequence: TGTGCCAGCAGCTTAGATAGGGCCCAGCCCCAGCATTTT. The encoded protein is CASSLDRAQPQHF.

The chain links TRBV5-1 to TRBJ2-7, with 8 bases matching TRBD1. Germline CDR1 reads SGHRS; CDR2 reads YFSETQ. CDR3 length: 15 residues. V shed 0 bases and J 5 bases; nucleotides not matched to a gene: 7. The CDR3 nucleotides are TGCGCCAGCAGCTTGGTCTGGCAGGGGGCCGACGAGCAGTACTTC. Translating gives CASSLVWQGADEQYF.

The rearrangement joins TRBV9 to TRBJ2-1; a possible D gene is TRBD2 (6 bases). Germline V gives CDR1 SGDLS, CDR2 YYNGEE. This CDR3 has 15 amino acids. The V end lost 0 bases, the J end lost 10 bases, and 17 bases lay between the germline ends. The CDR3 protein is CASSVATGDSYEQFF. As DNA, the CDR3 is TGTGCCAGCAGCGTAGCTACGGGGGACTCCTACGAGCAGTTCTTC.

The chain's CDR3 is CSAREGTSGGETQYF. The CDR3 DNA follows: TGCAGTGCTAGAGAAGGGACTAGCGGCGGGGAGACCCAGTACTTC. This chain links TRBV20-1 with TRBJ2-5; TRBD2 matches 11 bases. Germline V gene sequence: CDR1 DFQATT, CDR2 SNEGSKA (reference sequence). CDR3 size: 15 residues. V trimming: 0 bases; J trimming: 5 bases; junction bases outside the gene matches: 5.

V gene TRBV3-1 combines with J gene TRBJ2-1; TRBD2 might be the D (6 bases). The CDR3 runs to 15 residues. The germline V gene encodes CDR1 LGHDT and CDR2 YNNKEL (reference sequence). V gave up 3 bases and J gave up 3 bases, with 12 bases separating them. Here the CDR3 DNA reads TGTGCCAGCAGCCAGCTCGGGAGCCTCTACAATGAGCAGTTCTTC. It yields the protein CASSQLGSLYNEQFF.

The chain carries TRBV20-1 and TRBJ2-5; D is uncertain. CDR3 length: 11 residues. Germline-derived CDR1 and CDR2 are DFQATT and SNEGSKA (reference sequence). The CDR3 nucleotides read TGCAGACACAAGATCAAAGAGACCCAGTACTTC. Encoded protein: CRHKIKETQYF.

This clonotype was observed a few times. This sequence joins TRBV12-3 or TRBV12-4 and TRBJ1-2; D is unclear. The CDR3 length is 13 residues. Trimming cost V 0 bases and J 4 bases, with 6 bases left between them. The CDR3 coding sequence is TGTGCCAGCAGTTTAGCTACAAGCTATGGCTACACCTTC. Its protein is CASSLATSYGYTF.

The V and J genes are TRBV6-2 or TRBV6-3 and TRBJ2-5, with 7 bases matching TRBD1. The V segment lost 2 bases and the J segment 0 bases; nucleotides outside the gene matches: 9. Germline V gene lookup returns CDR1 MNHEY and CDR2 SVGEGT. The CDR3 has 17 residues. The CDR3 DNA follows: TGTGCCAGCAGTTACCATGCTGACAGGGAGTACCAAGAGACCCAGTACTTC. Translated, it gives CASSYHADREYQETQYF.

The rearrangement uses TRBV2 and TRBJ2-4, with a weak D call TRBD2 (6 bases). From germline, CDR1 is SNHLY and CDR2 FYNNEI. The CDR3 covers 12 residues. The V end lost 5 bases, the J end lost 13 bases, and 15 bases lay between the germline ends. For the CDR3, the DNA is TGTGCCAGCAGTTCCTTCCCTAGCGAACAGTACTTC. Translation: CASSSFPSEQYF.

This clonotype was observed a few times. V and J are TRBV7-2 and TRBJ2-4; D might be TRBD1 (5 bases). Germline V CDR1 and CDR2: SGHTA, FQGNSA. The germline V and J ends were trimmed by 5 bases and 13 bases, with 21 bases remaining between them. This CDR3 region has 14 residues. The CDR3 spells CASSPSGQGHEQYF. The CDR3 DNA follows: TGTGCCAGCAGCCCGAGTGGGCAGGGTCATGAGCAGTACTTC.

The gene calls are TRBV4-1 and TRBJ2-5; D remains ambiguous. V was cut by 1 base and J by 3 bases, with 9 bases left in between. The CDR3 contains 14 residues. Germline assignment: CDR1 MGHRA and CDR2 YSYEKL. CDR3 sequence: CASSQGAAKETQYF. The DNA of the CDR3 is TGCGCCAGCAGCCAAGGGGCAGCCAAAGAGACCCAGTACTTC.

In DNA form, the CDR3 reads TGCAGTGCTAGAGGGAGCTCGACCTACAATGAGCAGTTCTTC. Encoded protein: CSARGSSTYNEQFF. V usage is TRBV20-1 and J usage is TRBJ2-1; D gene uncertain. The CDR3 contains 14 residues. V lost 1 base and J 2 bases, leaving 9 bases between the germline ends. Looked up from germline, CDR1 is DFQATT and CDR2 is SNEGSKA (reference sequence).

The rearrangement links TRBV27 to TRBJ1-1, with D tentatively TRBD1 (6 bases). This CDR3 spans 14 amino acids. Germline V lookup: CDR1 MNHEY, CDR2 SMNVEV (reference sequence). Trimming cost V 7 bases and J 4 bases, with 16 bases left between them. The DNA for the CDR3 is TGTGCCAGCAATTTGGGGGGGCCCCTCACTGAAGCTTTCTTT. It encodes CASNLGGPLTEAFF.

The chain is built from TRBV12-3 or TRBV12-4 and TRBJ1-5, with D possibly matching TRBD1 (5 bases). V lost 0 bases and J lost 0, with 9 bases in between. This CDR3 is 16 amino acids long. CDR3 sequence (DNA): TGTGCCAGCAGTTTAGCGGGGGGAAGTAGCAATCAGCCCCAGCATTTT. Residues: CASSLAGGSSNQPQHF.

The V gene is TRBV20-1, the J gene TRBJ2-1; 9 bases are a match to TRBD2. CDR3 length equals 14 residues. V shed 4 bases and J 4 bases; nucleotides not matched to a gene: 5. Germline V gene data show CDR1 as DFQATT and CDR2 as SNEGSKA (reference sequence). Written as DNA, the CDR3 is TGCAGTGCTATCCTAGCGGGACCGTACAATGAGCAGTTCTTC. Translating it yields CSAILAGPYNEQFF.

The V call is TRBV6-6, the J call TRBJ1-5; D is uncertain. The length of the CDR3 is 14 residues. Germline assignment: CDR1 MNHNY and CDR2 SVGAGI (reference sequence). V was cut by 7 bases and J by 0 bases, with 10 bases left in between. The CDR3 spells CASIETDSNQPQHF. Written as DNA, the CDR3 is TGTGCCAGCATAGAAACAGATAGCAATCAGCCCCAGCATTTT.

The V call is TRBV20-1, the J call TRBJ2-7, with 8 bases identical to TRBD2. The last part of the DNA fits TRBJ2-5 better; the J call may be wrong. Germline V gene lookup returns CDR1 DFQATT and CDR2 SNEGSKA (reference sequence). The CDR3 extends over 14 amino acids. The chain's CDR3 is CSAAGTEREETQYF. The CDR3 bases are TGCAGTGCCGCCGGGACTGAGCGGGAGGAGACCCAGTACTTC.

The chain uses TRBV6-5 and TRBJ2-7, with D unclear. Trimming shortened V by 2 bases and J by 5 bases, and 4 bases separated the two germline ends. The germline V gene has CDR1 MNHEY and CDR2 SVGAGI. This CDR3 has 11 amino acids. For the CDR3, the DNA is TGTGCCAGCAGTTACATGGACGAGCAGTACTTC. Residues: CASSYMDEQYF.